This record concerns one T cell receptor (beta chain) sequence. The clone's antigen remains unknown. Base qualities are not provided; no much larger clone lies one nucleotide away. The CDR1 and CDR2 encoded by the germline V gene are SQVTM and ANQGSEA. Trimming costs V 4 bases and J 6 bases, and their ends lie 10 bases apart. Reading from cysteine to phenylalanine, the CDR3 counts 11 amino acids. The entry retains the CDR3 DNA only, 33 bases that are in frame from base 1. The sample's time point label, in plain terms: baseline before oral tofacitinib. Lesional scalp punch biopsies and peripheral blood were obtained from alopecia areata patients. PBMCs were isolated by density centrifugation and stained for CD3, CD4 and CD8, after which CD4+ and CD8+ T cells were sorted on a FACSAria. The protocol used for the library was the immunoSEQ multiplex PCR assay. RNA was extracted from all samples and reverse transcribed into cDNA as template for TCR sequencing. First-strand cDNA was synthesized using SuperScript III with a 2:1 mix of oligo-dT and random hexamers. Amplification bias was assessed with a synthetic immune receptor repertoire, and residual bias was removed computationally. As for how the authors treated the data: Raw reads were preprocessed to remove errors, and CDR3 was defined according to IMGT conventions as the region from the conserved cysteine to phenylalanine. Clonality was calculated as 1 minus Shannon entropy normalized by log2 of the number of productive unique TCRs. Whether each scalp clone was CD4 or CD8 was inferred by checking scalp TCRbeta sequences against the CD4 and CD8 repertoires from sorted blood. TCRdb took over this immuneACCESS table, retaining in-frame rearrangements with V and J assigned. Such tables are incomplete; in checked studies, under half of the missing clones stem from an unresolved V gene, and the remainder is unexplained. That table gives V, J and clone size, and the DNA gave D and trimming. For this sample the table gives 160,000 or so clones, of which just over 65% were detected only once. The ten biggest clones cover roughly 10% of the sample.

These data come from a study of CD8+ T cells in alopecia areata (dated by TCRdb to between 2018 and 2020). Describing the broader study: Treated patients were enrolled in an open-label pilot trial of oral tofacitinib at 5 to 10 mg twice daily for moderate-to-severe alopecia areata. High-throughput TCRbeta sequencing was used to examine T cell clonal expansion in alopecia areata in both the C3H/HeJ mouse model and human patients. immunoSEQ multiplex PCR using 35 Vbeta forward primers and 13 Jbeta reverse primers was used to amplify TCRbeta CDR3 regions. RNA was extracted with the PAXgene miRNA kit for fixed scalp, the miRNeasy kit for PBMCs, and the RNeasy kit for mouse skin. On the human side, TCRbeta sequencing was run on scalp tissue and on sorted CD4+ and CD8+ peripheral blood T cells from healthy controls and from alopecia areata patients with either patchy or totalis/universalis disease. Patients received tofacitinib for 6 to 18 months and were then followed off drug for 6 months to check for delayed response and recurrence. Biopsies were taken from tofacitinib-treated patients at baseline and again at 4 and 24 weeks into treatment, and several of those patients also had a later scalp biopsy. Scalp clonality was compared among normal scalp (n=4), patchy alopecia areata scalp (n=8), and alopecia totalis/universalis scalp (n=8).

Results the study describes overall, beyond this receptor: Compared with mice, TCR sequences shared between patients were less clear, possibly partly because of HLA diversity across the patient population. Unlike mouse skin, where gammadelta T cells dominate, normal human skin contains resident alphabeta T cells that get sequenced too, which complicates analysis of the scalp TCR repertoire. Compared with normal scalp, lesional scalp had higher clonality and more expanded CD8+ clones, particularly in alopecia totalis/universalis, a pattern that suggests antigenic drive.

This sequence uses TRBV29-1 and TRBJ2-7, with a weak D call of TRBD1 (6 bases match). The receptor was derived from a human donor with alopecia areata. Sequenced here: CD8+ T cells sorted from blood, sampled at week 0. CDR3 loop: CSVGVGGEQYF. The bases read TGCAGCGTTGGGGTAGGGGGCGAGCAGTACTTC.